These 3 T cell receptor beta chains share one sample of origin, sequenced in a study of T cells in Graves' hyperthyroidism and ophthalmopathy. Researchers took RNA transcripts and amplified the TCR beta CDR3 regions from them. RT-PCR in the first round (using the HTBI primer set) targeted the TCR CDR3. MiXCR was run by TCRdb on the multiplex PCR reads, yielding one entry per CDR3 protein. Among 380,000 or so distinct CDR3 sequences listed, over 11% were seen once. Sequencing was done on a sample of blood. The source of these receptors is a woman under 40 with Graves' hyperthyroidism.

The rearrangement uses TRBV20-1 and TRBJ2-7; TRBD1 or TRBD2 may be the D gene (5 bases each). V was pared by 2 bases and J by 0 bases, with 11 bases between. The CDR3 runs 14 residues. Per germline, CDR1 DFQATT and CDR2 SNEGSKA (reference sequence). CDR3 DNA sequence: TGCAGTGCTAGATCTGGGACCACCTCCTACGAGCAGTACTTC. It encodes CSARSGTTSYEQYF.

The table lists this clonotype with many counts. The chain combines TRBV29-1 with TRBJ2-1; 8 nucleotides agree with TRBD1. Germline V gene lookup returns CDR1 SQVTM and CDR2 ANQGSEA. The CDR3 has 15 residues. V shed 7 bases, J shed 7 bases, and the junction held 15 bases outside the gene matches. The CDR3 spells CSALPGQGAENEQFF. The CDR3 bases are TGCAGCGCCTTACCGGGGCAGGGGGCTGAAAATGAGCAGTTCTTC.

This clonotype was observed a few times. The junction does not match germline at one end; this may be a read error. V and J are TRBV20-1 and TRBJ2-5, with D possibly being TRBD2 (5 bases). The length of the CDR3 is 20 residues. Germline V gene sequence: CDR1 DFQATT, CDR2 SNEGSKA (reference sequence). Here the CDR3 DNA reads TGCAGTACTAGGGCATCTCTTCACGAAAAAACACGGACCTCAAAATCGGCCCAGTACTTC. This codes for CSTRASLHEKTRTSKSAQYF.